The entry that follows covers one T cell receptor beta chain sequence. This sample was included in a study of relationships among human T cell subsets. From mRNA, alpha and beta CDR3 regions were amplified using semiquantitative ARM-PCR. Tagged nested gene-specific primers were used first, then communal superprimers amplified exponentially. TCRdb passed the multiplex PCR reads through MiXCR, listing each CDR3 protein once. Among over 14,000 distinct CDR3 sequences listed, less than 70% were seen once. Germline assignment: CDR1 MGHRA and CDR2 YSYEKL. This CDR3 has 16 residues. V was clipped by 3 bases and J by 2 bases, with 17 bases between them.

V is TRBV4-1 and J is TRBJ2-7; D possibly corresponds to TRBD1 (6 bases). Sequencing used total T cells sorted from blood. The receptor was derived from a man aged 35 to 55 in good health. The CDR3 loop is CASSQEERGITYEQYF. CDR3 nucleotides: TGCGCCAGCAGCCAGGAAGAAAGGGGGATTACCTACGAGCAGTACTTC.